The 19 T cell receptor beta chains listed next were all sequenced from one sample in a study of regulatory T cells in long-lasting Graves disease. In building TCR beta libraries, iRepertoire HTBI primers were used together with Arm-PCR of CDR3 regions. MiXCR, applied by TCRdb to the multiplex PCR reads, yields one record per CDR3 protein. The repertoire consists of 360,000 or so distinct CDR3 sequences, with 16% occurring once and the leading ten covering just under 30%. Time point here: newly diagnosed GD, antithyroid drugs for less than 3 months. Researchers made the TCR library from RNA that was extracted from PBMCs. These data were also reused for a study on T cells in Graves' hyperthyroidism and ophthalmopathy.

Material: peripheral blood mononuclear cells (PBMCs), obtained at new diagnosis, from a patient treated with antithyroid drugs. The source is a man in his forties or fifties with Graves disease.

This clonotype was detected many times. CDR3 DNA: TGTGCCAGCAGCCCGACAGGGATAGAGACCCAGTACTTC. Protein product: CASSPTGIETQYF. The chain uses TRBV7-3 and TRBJ2-5, with TRBD1 matching 7 bases. CDR3 length: 13 amino acids. With 5 bases clipped from V and 4 bases from J, the junction kept 4 bases outside the gene matches. CDR1 is SGHTA, CDR2 FQGTGA, per germline.

This clonotype was observed a few times. Germline is not matched at one junction end, which may reflect a read error. The chain combines TRBV3-1 with TRBJ1-5; no clear D gene. CDR3 length equals 13 residues. CDR1 is LGHDT and CDR2 is YNNKEL in the germline V gene (reference sequence). The chain's CDR3 is CACSQDRVQPQHF. CDR3 sequence (DNA): TGTGCCTGCAGCCAAGATCGGGTTCAGCCCCAGCATTTT.

This clonotype was recorded at least ten times. This chain joins TRBV2 and TRBJ2-2; D may correspond to TRBD1 or TRBD2 (5 bases each). There are 14 residues in the CDR3. The V and J ends lost 6 bases and 4 bases respectively, with 12 bases between them. CDR1 is SNHLY, CDR2 FYNNEI, per germline. The CDR3 here is CASRYEGSTGELFF. The CDR3 DNA reads as TGTGCCAGCAGATATGAGGGGAGCACCGGGGAGCTGTTTTTT.

V and J are TRBV2 and TRBJ2-6; D is unclear. From germline, CDR1 is SNHLY and CDR2 FYNNEI. The V end lost 10 bases, the J end lost 2 bases, and 15 bases lay between the germline ends. The CDR3 extends over 15 amino acids. CDR3 in DNA: TGTGCCACCATTCACCTGAGACCTGGGGCCAACGTCCTGACTTTC. Its translation is CATIHLRPGANVLTF. The full variable domain, with the rest looked up from reference TRBV2 and TRBJ2-6, is EPEVTQTPSHQVTQMGQEVILRCVPISNHLYFYWYRQILGQKVEFLVSFYNNEISEKSEIFDDQFSVERPDGSNFTLKIRSTKLEDSAMYFCATIHLRPGANVLTFGAGSRLTVL.

The CDR3 spells CASDGTEETQYF. CDR3 DNA sequence: TGTGCCAGCGACGGGACAGAAGAGACCCAGTACTTC. The chain uses TRBV7-9 and TRBJ2-5, with TRBD1 identical over 7 bases. Per germline, CDR1 SEHNR and CDR2 FQNEAQ (reference sequence). This CDR3 is 12 amino acids long. V lost 8 bases to trimming and J lost 3 bases; unmatched junction nucleotides: 3.

The V and J genes are TRBV15 and TRBJ1-4; 11 bases match TRBD1. CDR3 length: 16 residues. Germline V CDR1 and CDR2: LNHNV, YYDKDF (reference sequence). Trimming at V came to 0 bases and at J to 7 bases, leaving 4 bases not matched to a gene. The CDR3 DNA follows: TGTGCCACCAGCAGAGAAAGAGGACAGGGGGCTGAAAAACTGTTTTTT. This gives the protein CATSRERGQGAEKLFF.

V is TRBV5-5 and J is TRBJ2-7; perhaps TRBD2 as D (6 bases). The CDR3 is 14 residues long. Germline V gene lookup returns CDR1 SGHKS and CDR2 YYEKEE (reference sequence). Trimming removed 2 bases at V and 1 base at J, with 10 bases between. The DNA for the CDR3 is TGTGCCAGCAGCTTCTACCGGGGGTCCTACGAGCAGTACTTC. It specifies CASSFYRGSYEQYF.

This clonotype was observed at least ten times. The genes are TRBV24-1 and TRBJ2-7; D may be TRBD1 (6 bases). The V and J ends lost 3 bases and 2 bases respectively, with 13 bases between them. The CDR3 covers 15 residues. Germline-derived CDR1 and CDR2 are KGHDR and SFDVKD. The CDR3 region has the DNA TGTGCCACCAGTGATAAACAGGGTACCACCTACGAGCAGTACTTC. It is translated as CATSDKQGTTYEQYF.

This clonotype was counted many times. The chain recombines TRBV7-9 with TRBJ2-5; unclear D gene. Trimming shortened V by 3 bases and J by 2 bases, and 10 bases separated the two germline ends. Germline V gene data show CDR1 as SEHNR and CDR2 as FQNEAQ (reference sequence). The CDR3 extends over 14 amino acids. As DNA, the CDR3 is TGTGCCAGCAGCTTCGTTGCTGGACAAGAGACCCAGTACTTC. This codes for CASSFVAGQETQYF.

This clonotype has a count of ten or more. The chain links TRBV7-2 to TRBJ2-1; no reliable D call. V dropped 1 base and J dropped 9 bases, with 10 bases sitting between them. The CDR3 has 13 residues. From germline, CDR1 is SGHTA and CDR2 FQGNSA. This CDR3 is CASSLVRLSEQFF. The CDR3 DNA sequence: TGTGCCAGCAGCTTAGTACGTCTCAGTGAGCAGTTCTTC.

This clonotype was picked up a small number of times. This chain joins TRBV9 and TRBJ1-3; no clear D. The CDR3 is 11 amino acids. Germline CDR1 SGDLS, CDR2 YYNGEE. The V end lost 3 bases, the J end lost 4 bases, and 2 bases lay between the germline ends. The CDR3 protein is CASSEGNTIYF. The CDR3 DNA is TGTGCCAGCAGCGAAGGAAACACCATATATTTT. The variable domain in full, with the rest retrieved from reference TRBV9 and TRBJ1-3, is DSGVTQTPKHLITATGQRVTLRCSPRSGDLSVYWYQQSLDQGLQFLIQYYNGEERAKGNILERFSAQQFPDLHSELNLSSLELGDSALYFCASSEGNTIYFGEGSWLTVV.

This clonotype was picked up many times. The rearrangement links TRBV12-3 or TRBV12-4 to TRBJ2-7, with D maybe TRBD1 (6 bases). V lost 5 bases and J lost 3, with 11 bases in between. The CDR3 totals 13 residues. CDR3: CASSIDRFYEQYF. CDR3 DNA: TGTGCCAGCAGTATTGACAGGTTCTACGAGCAGTACTTC.

This clonotype was seen ten or more times. This sequence joins TRBV6-5 and TRBJ2-5, with TRBD2 as a possible D gene (7 bases). V shed 3 bases and J shed 5 bases, with 19 bases lying between them. CDR3 length: 16 amino acids. The germline CDR1 and CDR2 sequences are MNHEY and SVGAGI. The CDR3: CASSYTRGGQGETQYF. DNA of the CDR3: TGTGCCAGCAGTTATACAAGGGGGGGCCAAGGCGAGACCCAGTACTTC.

The chain uses TRBV7-3 and TRBJ1-1, with 9 bases identical to TRBD1. The germline CDR1 and CDR2 sequences are SGHTA and FQGTGA. The trim removed 5 bases at V and 5 bases at J, leaving 9 bases unmatched. This CDR3 comprises 15 residues. The CDR3 region is CASSIQGARGTEAFF. CDR3 nucleotides: TGTGCCAGCAGCATACAGGGGGCGCGAGGTACTGAAGCTTTCTTT.

This rearrangement joins TRBV2 to TRBJ2-3; 11 positions match TRBD2. V was pared by 3 bases and J by 1 base, with 9 bases of the junction left unmatched. Germline V gene sequence: CDR1 SNHLY, CDR2 FYNNEI. There are 18 residues in the CDR3. CDR3 DNA sequence: TGTGCCAGCAGTGAGAGGGCTAGCGGGGGGCTCGGCACAGATACGCAGTATTTT. This gives the protein CASSERASGGLGTDTQYF.

This clonotype came up a few times. The chain joins TRBV14 to TRBJ2-7; either TRBD1 or TRBD2 may supply D (5 bases each). V was clipped by 1 base and J by 3 bases, with 13 bases between them. The germline gives CDR1 SGHDN, CDR2 FVKESK. The CDR3 covers 15 residues. The CDR3 loop reads CASSQAHGANYEQYF. The CDR3 DNA reads TGTGCCAGCAGCCAAGCCCACGGGGCGAACTACGAGCAGTACTTC.

The chain links TRBV5-6 to TRBJ2-5; TRBD1 aligns across 8 bases. The CDR3 is 14 residues long. The germline CDR1 and CDR2 sequences are SGHDT and YYEEEE. V trimming: 4 bases; J trimming: 2 bases; junction bases outside the gene matches: 4. CDR3 coding DNA: TGTGCCAGCAGCGTTGGACAGGGTCAAGAGACCCAGTACTTC. Residues: CASSVGQGQETQYF.

There are many counts of this clonotype. J is TRBJ2-3 and V is TRBV7-7; D call uncertain. Trimming took 6 bases from V and 2 from J, leaving 9 bases between them. This CDR3 is 13 amino acids long. Per the germline V gene, CDR1 is SSHAT and CDR2 is FNYEAQ (reference sequence). In DNA form, the CDR3 reads TGTGCCAGCAGTTACGGCTACACAGATACGCAGTATTTT. This sequence encodes CASSYGYTDTQYF.

This clonotype was seen only a few times. For the CDR3, the DNA is TGTGCCAGCAGCAAAACGGAGGTCCAAAACATTCAGTACTTC. Protein sequence: CASSKTEVQNIQYF. This chain joins TRBV7-2 and TRBJ2-4; D perhaps matches TRBD2 (5 bases). Germline CDR1 and CDR2: SGHTA and FQGNSA. Trimming removed 5 bases at V and 5 bases at J, with 13 bases between. This CDR3 region has 14 residues.